A selection of T cell receptor beta chains follows, all from one sample in a study of blood T cells in healthy people across ages. MiXCR, run by TCRdb on the 5' RACE reads, gives a single entry per CDR3 protein. This sample has about 560,000 distinct CDR3 sequences, with roughly a quarter found just once. These data also formed part of another study, on T cells of mothers and their children.

Sequenced input: blood. These TCRs come from a boy younger than 10 in good health. Each CDR3 is given with its conserved first and last residue. D genes are given only for firm matches. Size is omitted from some rows. Given values are once, few, many or a class for expanded clones.

v_gene	j_gene	d_gene	abundance	CDR3aa	CDR3nt
TRBV6-5	TRBJ2-5	.	many	CASSYLETQYF	TGTGCCAGCAGTTACCTGGAGACCCAGTACTTC
TRBV12-3/TRBV12-4	TRBJ2-3	TRBD2	.	CASSRLSGATDTQYF	TGTGCCAGCAGCAGACTAAGCGGGGCTACAGATACGCAGTATTTT
TRBV11-2	TRBJ2-1	.	.	CASTADNGQFF	TGTGCCAGCACGGCCGACAATGGGCAGTTCTTC
TRBV12-3/TRBV12-4	TRBJ2-2	.	medium-sized	CASSLSQGGFAGELFF	TGTGCCAGCAGTTTATCCCAGGGTGGCTTCGCCGGGGAGCTGTTTTTT
TRBV6-6	TRBJ2-7	.	.	CASSSVAYEQYF	TGTGCCAGCAGTTCGGTAGCCTACGAGCAGTACTTC
TRBV29-1	TRBJ2-1	TRBD1	.	CSGTDRDAYNEQFF	TGCAGCGGAACGGACAGGGACGCCTACAATGAGCAGTTCTTC
TRBV6-1	TRBJ1-2	.	.	CASSGGWQGQQGGYTF	TGTGCCAGCAGTGGGGGTTGGCAGGGCCAACAGGGTGGCTACACCTTC
TRBV15	TRBJ2-7	.	few	CATSREAGSYYEQYF	TGTGCCACCAGCAGAGAGGCAGGGTCTTACTACGAGCAGTACTTC
TRBV29-1	TRBJ2-1	TRBD2	many	CSVGGSSYNEQFF	TGCAGCGTTGGCGGGAGCTCCTACAATGAGCAGTTCTTC
TRBV12-2	TRBJ2-4	.	many	CASRFTRGALGTESLAKNIQYF	TGTGCAAGTCGCTTCACGCGGGGCGCATTGGGGACAGAGTCCCTAGCCAAAAACATTCAGTACTTC
TRBV2	TRBJ2-7	TRBD2	.	CASSESGGAISEQYF	TGTGCCAGCAGTGAAAGCGGGGGGGCTATCAGCGAGCAGTACTTC
TRBV28	TRBJ2-5	TRBD2	.	CASSSRTSGGRTQYF	TGTGCCAGCAGTTCCAGAACTAGCGGGGGGCGAACCCAGTACTTC
TRBV20-1	TRBJ2-7	TRBD1	few	CSATFRDRDYEQYF	TGCAGTGCCACATTCCGGGACAGGGATTACGAGCAGTACTTC
TRBV10-3	TRBJ1-2	TRBD1	.	CAISGDRAYTGTTNYGYTF	TGTGCCATCAGTGGAGACAGGGCCTACACTGGGACTACTAACTATGGCTACACCTTC
TRBV7-9	TRBJ2-2	.	few	CASSLGPEFPGELFF	TGTGCCAGCAGCTTAGGACCCGAGTTCCCCGGGGAGCTGTTTTTT
TRBV6-1	TRBJ2-7	TRBD2	.	CASNHPGLAGYEQYF	TGTGCCAGCAACCATCCGGGACTAGCGGGTTACGAGCAGTACTTC
TRBV27	TRBJ2-6	TRBD1	.	CASSPRQGTVPLSGANVLTF	TGTGCCAGCAGTCCCAGACAGGGTACAGTCCCCCTCTCTGGGGCCAACGTCCTGACTTTC
TRBV20-1	TRBJ2-3	.	once	CSARVGKATRFITDTQYF	TGCAGTGCTAGAGTGGGCAAAGCTACTCGCTTTATTACAGATACGCAGTATTTT
TRBV4-1	TRBJ2-1	.	few	CASSIPGPEQFF	TGCGCCAGCAGCATACCGGGACCAGAACAGTTCTTC
TRBV5-1	TRBJ2-3	TRBD2	.	CASSLRLAGATDTQYF	TGCGCCAGCAGCTTGAGACTAGCGGGGGCTACAGATACGCAGTATTTT
TRBV3-1	TRBJ2-5	.	few	CASSQDLSRSSTETQYF	TGTGCCAGCAGCCAAGATCTTAGTCGGAGCTCGACAGAGACCCAGTACTTC
TRBV7-9	TRBJ2-4	TRBD1	few	CASSFDRGYIQYF	TGTGCCAGCAGCTTTGACAGGGGTTACATTCAGTACTTC
TRBV12-3/TRBV12-4	TRBJ2-3	.	many	CASSFTDTQYF	TGTGCCAGCAGCTTCACAGATACGCAGTATTTT
TRBV4-3	TRBJ1-2	.	few	CASSQDRGVRYGYTF	TGCGCCAGCAGCCAAGATAGGGGGGTCCGTTATGGCTACACCTTC